The 24 T cell receptor beta chains below were found in one sample sequenced in a study of T cell repertoires in cytomegalovirus infection. TCRdb redid the calling of the reads with MiXCR, one entry per CDR3 protein. Of 900,000 to 950,000 distinct CDR3 sequences in the sample, approximately 31% were seen once. These receptors lack a known antigen. This specimen consisted of cultured CD8+ T cells from PBMCs, obtained from culture after CMV antigen stimulation. These receptors were collected from a human donor in good health (CMV status not recorded). Some clones in this sample may be carry-over from other donors' samples.

This clonotype was detected ten times or more. One end of the junction fails to match germline, which may point to a read error. The chain is built from TRBV4-1 and TRBJ2-1; TRBD2 agrees at 8 bases. Germline CDR1 is MGHRA and CDR2 is YSYEKL. This CDR3 contains 15 residues. CDR3 sequence (DNA): TGTGCCAGCAGTTTAAGTAGCGGGGCATACAATGAGCAGTTCTTC. Protein product: CASSLSSGAYNEQFF.

This rearrangement joins TRBV7-2 to TRBJ2-5; 8 nucleotides match TRBD1. Germline CDR1 and CDR2: SGHTA and FQGNSA. V shed 7 bases, J shed 1 base, and the junction held 11 bases outside the gene matches. This CDR3 has 16 amino acids. CDR3 DNA sequence: TGTGCCAGCACCCTTACAATCGACAGGGGCCAAGAGACCCAGTACTTC. This encodes CASTLTIDRGQETQYF.

The genes are TRBV4-1 and TRBJ2-2; D is undetermined. The CDR3 sequence is 16 residues long. V was cut by 2 bases and J by 0 bases, with 10 bases left in between. CDR1 and CDR2 from the germline V gene are MGHRA and YSYEKL. Here the CDR3 DNA reads TGCGCCAGCAGCCAATTAATGAGCACGAACACCGGGGAGCTGTTTTTT. This gives the protein CASSQLMSTNTGELFF.

DNA of the CDR3: TGTGCCAGCAGCCGCGGGCCGAGGGATTCACCCCTCCACTTT. It yields the protein CASSRGPRDSPLHF. V is TRBV7-9 and J is TRBJ1-6; D gene ambiguous. V was shortened by 5 bases and J by 8 bases, with 13 bases between the two germline ends. The CDR3 runs 14 residues. Germline lookup yields CDR1 SEHNR and CDR2 FQNEAQ (reference sequence).

This clonotype has a count of ten or more. This chain uses TRBV7-8 with TRBJ2-7; D unclear. Germline V CDR1 and CDR2: SGHVS, FQNEAQ. The CDR3 runs to 14 residues. Trimming removed 3 bases at V and 0 bases at J, with 9 bases between. CDR3 protein: CASSLDASSYEQYF. The CDR3, as DNA: TGTGCCAGCAGCTTGGACGCGAGCTCCTACGAGCAGTACTTC.

This clonotype has at least ten counts. In DNA form, the CDR3 reads TGTGCCAGCAGCGACTCCAGAATGGCGTCCTACGAGCAGTACGTC. It codes for CASSDSRMASYEQYV. The chain uses TRBV7-9 and TRBJ2-7; the D is unclear. Germline V gene lookup returns CDR1 SEHNR and CDR2 FQNEAQ (reference sequence). V was shortened by 5 bases and J by 1 base, with 15 bases between the two germline ends. This CDR3 has 15 amino acids.

The rearrangement links TRBV7-9 to TRBJ1-1; D not resolved. Per the germline V gene, CDR1 is SEHNR and CDR2 is FQNEAQ (reference sequence). V gave up 5 bases and J gave up 3 bases, with 7 bases separating them. The CDR3 consists of 12 residues. As DNA, the CDR3 is TGTGCCAGCAGCGCCGACCACACTGAAGCTTTCTTT. Its translation: CASSADHTEAFF.

This clonotype turned up a few times. The chain employs TRBV19 and TRBJ2-7; D remains ambiguous. The CDR3 consists of 11 residues. V was pared by 4 bases and J by 4 bases, with 5 bases between. The V gene's germline CDR1 is LNHDA and CDR2 SQIVND (reference sequence). CDR3 in amino acids: CASSNRYEQYF. CDR3 DNA sequence: TGTGCCAGTAGTAATCGGTACGAGCAGTACTTC. The complete variable domain, with remaining parts taken from reference TRBV19 and TRBJ2-7, reads DGGITQSPKYLFRKEGQNVTLSCEQNLNHDAMYWYRQDPGQGLRLIYYSQIVNDFQKGDIAEGYSVSREKKESFPLTVTSAQKNPTAFYLCASSNRYEQYFGPGTRLTVT.

About this clonotype: A much larger clone differs from this one at a single base, so this may be a read error. V gene TRBV7-8 combines with J gene TRBJ1-5; D unclear. V lost 5 bases and J lost 2, with 13 bases in between. The CDR3 has 15 amino acids. CDR1 and CDR2 from the germline V gene are SGHVS and FQNEAQ. The CDR3 sequence: CASSHGWGGNQPQHF. CDR3 coding DNA: TGTGCCAGCAGCCATGGATGGGGTGGCAATCAGCCCCAGCATTTT.

This clonotype was seen a handful of times. The chain recombines TRBV5-4 with TRBJ2-1; D unclear. The V end lost 0 bases, the J end lost 6 bases, and 7 bases lay between the germline ends. CDR3 size: 13 residues. In germline, CDR1 is SGHNT, CDR2 YYREEE (reference sequence). The CDR3 coding sequence is TGTGCCAGCAGCTTGGTTGCTCCCAATGAGCAGTTCTTC. As protein: CASSLVAPNEQFF.

The V gene is TRBV12-5, the J gene TRBJ1-3; TRBD1 is a possible D gene (6 bases). Germline values: CDR1 LGHNT, CDR2 FRNRAP. The CDR3 runs 15 residues. The V end lost 9 bases, the J end lost 1 base, and 16 bases lay between the germline ends. CDR3 sequence: CASGGTTLSGNTIYF. DNA of the CDR3: TGTGCTAGCGGGGGGACAACTCTGTCTGGAAACACCATATATTTT.

The J gene is TRBJ1-2, the V gene TRBV20-1; no clear D. There are 14 residues in the CDR3. CDR1 is DFQATT and CDR2 is SNEGSKA in the germline V gene (reference sequence). Trimming took 3 bases from V and 2 from J, leaving 13 bases between them. The CDR3 bases are TGCAGTGCTAGTGGCACGGATACGAACTATGGCTACACCTTC. Translating gives CSASGTDTNYGYTF.

The rearrangement uses TRBV7-2 and TRBJ2-1; D ambiguous. V was clipped by 1 base and J by 8 bases, with 9 bases between them. The germline V gene has CDR1 SGHTA and CDR2 FQGNSA. The CDR3 covers 13 residues. This CDR3 reads CASSLGPRDEQFF. The CDR3, as DNA: TGTGCCAGCAGCTTAGGGCCACGAGATGAGCAGTTCTTC.

This clonotype was counted a few times. The chain carries TRBV7-8 and TRBJ2-7, with a possible D match to TRBD2 (6 bases). The V end lost 4 bases, the J end lost 2 bases, and 12 bases lay between the germline ends. Germline V gene sequence: CDR1 SGHVS, CDR2 FQNEAQ. This CDR3 has 14 residues. Here the CDR3 reads CASSYTRRAYEQYF. Written as DNA, the CDR3 is TGTGCCAGCAGCTACACTCGGAGGGCCTACGAGCAGTACTTC.

The sample holds a few counts of this clonotype. The chain couples TRBV7-6 to TRBJ2-5; 10 nucleotides agree with TRBD1. V trimming: 5 bases; J trimming: 5 bases; junction bases outside the gene matches: 11. The germline CDR1 and CDR2 sequences are SGHVS and FNYEAQ. The CDR3 loop spans 16 amino acids. The DNA of the CDR3 is TGTGCCAGCAGCCCCGGGACAGGGGTGTGGTGGGAGACCCAGTACTTC. It is translated as CASSPGTGVWWETQYF.

This clonotype was seen once. The chain joins TRBV27 to TRBJ2-2; 7 bases map to TRBD2. J lost 7 bases, V lost 10 bases, and 9 bases had no gene match. The length of the CDR3 is 13 residues. Germline lookup yields CDR1 MNHEY and CDR2 SMNVEV (reference sequence). The CDR3 DNA reads TGTGCCACCGGGTGGGGCGGGGGCGGGGAGCTGTTTTTT. The encoded protein is CATGWGGGGELFF.

The chain joins TRBV7-6 to TRBJ1-1; 7 positions agree with TRBD1. CDR3 length: 17 amino acids. V lost 1 base to trimming and J lost 1 base; unmatched junction nucleotides: 9. The germline V gene has CDR1 SGHVS and CDR2 FNYEAQ. DNA for the CDR3: TGTGCCAGCAGCTTAGGACTTCGGGACAGCAAGAACACTGAAGCTTTCTTT. This gives the protein CASSLGLRDSKNTEAFF.

CDR3 loop: CASSQDGARDTFSGANVLTF. CDR3 sequence (DNA): TGCGCCAGCAGCCAAGATGGAGCCCGGGACACCTTCTCTGGGGCCAACGTCCTGACTTTC. The gene calls are TRBV4-3 and TRBJ2-6; D possibly corresponds to TRBD1 (6 bases). This CDR3 has 20 amino acids. The V gene's germline CDR1 is LGHNA and CDR2 YSLEER. Trimming took off 0 bases at V and 0 bases at J, with 18 bases between the two ends.

This chain connects TRBV5-1 to TRBJ2-5; 10 bases match TRBD1. This CDR3 contains 16 residues. Trimming cost V 2 bases and J 3 bases; bases outside gene matches: 7. The germline V gene encodes CDR1 SGHRS and CDR2 YFSETQ. The CDR3 spells CASSFGPGQGKETQYF. The DNA of the CDR3 is TGCGCCAGCAGCTTCGGCCCGGGACAGGGGAAAGAGACCCAGTACTTC.

The chain is built from TRBV20-1 and TRBJ2-2; 16 bases are shared with TRBD2. The CDR3 loop spans 16 amino acids. Germline CDR1 DFQATT, CDR2 SNEGSKA (reference sequence). Trimming at V came to 5 bases and at J to 4 bases, leaving 4 bases not matched to a gene. The CDR3 protein is CSAEGLAGGPTGELFF. In nucleotides, the CDR3 is TGCAGTGCTGAGGGACTAGCGGGGGGGCCCACCGGGGAGCTGTTTTTT.

A few counts support this clonotype. The chain combines TRBV4-2 with TRBJ2-7; 10 nucleotides agree with TRBD2. The CDR3 sequence is 17 residues long. V was clipped by 2 bases and J by 7 bases; unmatched bases: 14. The V gene's germline CDR1 is LGHNA and CDR2 YNFKEQ. The chain's CDR3 is CASSQIPRTSGEWEQYF. The CDR3 DNA is TGTGCCAGCAGCCAAATCCCTCGGACTAGCGGCGAGTGGGAGCAGTACTTC.

The chain combines TRBV7-9 with TRBJ1-2; D gene uncertain. This CDR3 contains 10 residues. Germline values: CDR1 SEHNR, CDR2 FQNEAQ (reference sequence). V lost 8 bases and J 4 bases, leaving 5 bases between the germline ends. CDR3 protein: CASYSYGYTF. In DNA form, the CDR3 reads TGTGCCAGCTATTCCTATGGCTACACCTTC.

This clonotype was detected many times. The chain is built from TRBV7-8 and TRBJ2-1; D perhaps matches TRBD1 (5 bases). CDR1 is SGHVS, CDR2 FQNEAQ, per germline. Deletions cut 1 base from V and 3 bases from J, with 10 bases between. The CDR3 runs 15 residues. The CDR3 DNA is TGTGCCAGCAGCTTAGGACAGAGTCTCTACAATGAGCAGTTCTTC. Translation gives CASSLGQSLYNEQFF.

The rearrangement links TRBV28 to TRBJ2-2; a possible D gene is TRBD2 (5 bases). The CDR3 is 14 amino acids. The germline V gene has CDR1 MDHEN and CDR2 SYDVKM. The ends were cut back, 3 bases at V and 7 bases at J, with 12 bases in the middle. The CDR3 DNA sequence: TGTGCCAGCAGTTTCGGACTCATTAGCGGGGAGCTGTTTTTT. This gives the protein CASSFGLISGELFF.